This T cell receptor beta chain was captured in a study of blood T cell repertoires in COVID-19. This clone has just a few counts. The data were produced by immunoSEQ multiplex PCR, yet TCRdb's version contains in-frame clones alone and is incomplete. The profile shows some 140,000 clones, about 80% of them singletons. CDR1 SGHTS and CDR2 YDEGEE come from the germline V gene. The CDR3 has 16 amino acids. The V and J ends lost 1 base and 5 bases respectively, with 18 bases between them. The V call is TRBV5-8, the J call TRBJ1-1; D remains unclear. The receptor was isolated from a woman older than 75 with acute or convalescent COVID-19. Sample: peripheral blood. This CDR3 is CASSLLLPGGSTEAFF. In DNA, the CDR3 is TGTGCCAGCAGCTTGTTGTTGCCCGGTGGGAGTACTGAAGCTTTCTTT.